The 11 T cell receptor beta chains below come from one sample, sequenced in a study of T-cell memory formation after mild COVID-19. TCRdb reprocessed the 5' RACE reads via MiXCR and lists one record per CDR3 protein. This sample has hundreds of thousands of distinct CDR3 sequences, with over 15% found just once. Sequenced: PBMCs or a T cell subset sorted from them (not recorded which). The receptors stem from an adult woman who had mild COVID-19 (a few samples of this study predate the infection). Cell type and time point are not known.

This clonotype has a handful of counts. The J gene is TRBJ2-1, the V gene TRBV7-9; TRBD2 matches at 10 bases. The CDR3 totals 14 residues. Germline-derived CDR1 and CDR2 are SEHNR and FQNEAQ (reference sequence). J lost 9 bases, V lost 3 bases, and 5 bases had no gene match. The CDR3 coding sequence is TGTGCCAGCAGCTTCCTAGCGGGAGCGTCTGAGCAGTTCTTC. Residues: CASSFLAGASEQFF.

This clonotype showed up just a few times. The chain carries TRBV5-6 and TRBJ2-3; 10 bases map to TRBD1. Germline CDR1 SGHDT, CDR2 YYEEEE. V was clipped by 0 bases and J by 6 bases; unmatched bases: 7. The CDR3 has 16 residues. The CDR3, as DNA: TGTGCCAGCAGCTTGGCTGACAGGGGGCCAGGGGATACGCAGTATTTT. It yields the protein CASSLADRGPGDTQYF.

The rearrangement joins TRBV27 to TRBJ2-7; D possibly uses TRBD1 or TRBD2 (5 bases each). Per germline, CDR1 MNHEY and CDR2 SMNVEV (reference sequence). Trimming pared 8 bases from V and 3 bases from J, leaving 17 bases between. This CDR3 spans 14 amino acids. The CDR3 sequence is CASGSRGRGYEQYF. CDR3 sequence (DNA): TGTGCCAGCGGGAGCCGGGGCCGGGGCTACGAGCAGTACTTC.

This clonotype has a handful of counts. The V gene is TRBV7-8, the J gene TRBJ2-7; D is ambiguous. The CDR3 is 15 amino acids. CDR1 is SGHVS and CDR2 is FQNEAQ in the germline V gene. V was clipped by 5 bases and J by 3 bases, with 17 bases between them. The CDR3 region is CASSPLRVSRYEQYF. CDR3 in DNA: TGTGCCAGCAGCCCACTCAGAGTATCTCGCTACGAGCAGTACTTC.

In its sample, this clonotype was seen a few times. This rearrangement joins TRBV29-1 to TRBJ2-1, with 8 bases identical to TRBD1. The ends lost 5 bases at V and 4 bases at J; junction bases unmatched: 4. The CDR3 is 13 residues long. Germline V CDR1 and CDR2: SQVTM, ANQGSEA. CDR3 DNA sequence: TGCAGCGTTCCCGACAGGGGATACAATGAGCAGTTCTTC. The encoded protein is CSVPDRGYNEQFF.

This chain joins TRBV23-1 and TRBJ2-5, with 7 bases identical to TRBD1. TRBV23-1 is an ORF for which the function is uncertain. The CDR3 runs 16 residues. V lost 7 bases to trimming and J lost 2 bases; unmatched junction nucleotides: 13. The CDR3 DNA reads TGCGCCAGCACCACCCCTCGGGGACAGCTACAAGAGACCCAGTACTTC. Translating gives CASTTPRGQLQETQYF.

This chain connects TRBV4-3 to TRBJ2-3; TRBD2 agrees at 10 bases. The CDR3 loop spans 16 amino acids. With V trimmed by 2 bases and J by 0 bases, 2 bases remained unmatched. Germline-derived CDR1 and CDR2 are LGHNA and YSLEER. This CDR3 reads CASSQNSGRSTDTQYF. CDR3 DNA sequence: TGCGCCAGCAGCCAAAATAGCGGGAGGAGCACAGATACGCAGTATTTT.

This chain links TRBV18 with TRBJ1-1, with D possibly matching TRBD1 (5 bases). This CDR3 has 14 amino acids. Per the germline V gene, CDR1 is KGHSH and CDR2 is LQKENI. Trimming removed 3 bases from V and 3 bases from J, with 11 bases in between. The CDR3 region is CASSPLGTDTEAFF. CDR3 nucleotide sequence: TGTGCCAGCTCACCTCTTGGGACGGACACTGAAGCTTTCTTT.

This clonotype was detected a few times. The V gene is TRBV11-3, the J gene TRBJ1-5, with TRBD1 matching over 8 bases. The junction had 7 bases not matched to a gene; V was cut back by 8 bases and J by 7 bases. Looked up from germline, CDR1 is SGHNT and CDR2 is YENEEA. The CDR3 extends over 13 amino acids. CDR3 DNA: TGTGCCAGCTCGCAGGGGGCTGGGCAGCCCCAGCATTTT. Translated: CASSQGAGQPQHF.

As DNA, the CDR3 is TGTGCCAGCAGCAAATCCACAGGGGGAGGGAGAGAGACCCAGTACTTC. This translates into CASSKSTGGGRETQYF. The V gene is TRBV21-1, the J gene TRBJ2-5; whether TRBD1, the table's D call, matches the DNA was not checked. TRBV21-1 is termed a pseudogene. This CDR3 has 16 amino acids.

This clonotype was seen more than once but under ten times. The rearrangement uses TRBV27 and TRBJ2-7; 11 positions match TRBD1. Trimming cost V 5 bases and J 2 bases; bases outside gene matches: 11. The CDR3 covers 17 residues. Germline V gives CDR1 MNHEY, CDR2 SMNVEV (reference sequence). CDR3 DNA sequence: TGTGCCAGCAGTCTCTACCGCGGACAGGGGGCGGCCTACGAGCAGTACTTC. Amino acids: CASSLYRGQGAAYEQYF.